A single sample is the source of the 15 T cell receptor beta chains below, sequenced in a study of long-term antiretroviral therapy in people with HIV. An immunoSEQ assay, version v3.0, was performed at survey level. Generated by immunoSEQ multiplex PCR, the TCRdb table keeps only in-frame clones and is missing some. The sample carries 20,000 to 30,000 clones, over 80% recorded once. The sample was unsorted PBMCs, taken 0.4 years after starting antiretroviral therapy. All receptors derive from a man aged 45-60 years with HIV.

The chain uses TRBV28 and TRBJ2-7, with 10 bases identical to TRBD2. This CDR3 contains 15 residues. V shed 5 bases and J 4 bases; nucleotides not matched to a gene: 8. Germline lookup yields CDR1 MDHEN and CDR2 SYDVKM. CDR3 sequence: CASSLYSSGGYEQYF. CDR3 bases: TGTGCCAGCAGTCTCTATTCTAGCGGGGGTTACGAGCAGTACTTC.

The V and J genes are TRBV2 and TRBJ2-3, with D perhaps matching TRBD2 (6 bases). This CDR3 region has 16 residues. V dropped 0 bases and J dropped 5 bases, with 15 bases sitting between them. Germline lookup yields CDR1 SNHLY and CDR2 FYNNEI. The CDR3 sequence is CASSEALWDGGDTQYF. In nucleotides, the CDR3 is TGTGCCAGCAGTGAAGCGCTTTGGGACGGGGGAGATACGCAGTATTTT.

The CDR3 DNA reads as TGTGCCACCAGCACCAACCAGGGCACTCAGCCCCAGCATTTT. Amino acid sequence: CATSTNQGTQPQHF. The chain employs TRBV15 and TRBJ1-5; tentatively, D is TRBD1 (5 bases). Trimming removed 4 bases from V and 6 bases from J, with 13 bases in between. The length of the CDR3 is 14 residues. Looked up from germline, CDR1 is LNHNV and CDR2 is YYDKDF (reference sequence).

V and J are TRBV9 and TRBJ1-6; D is possibly TRBD1 (5 bases). The CDR3 covers 16 residues. Trimming removed 3 bases from V and 6 bases from J, with 16 bases in between. CDR1 and CDR2 (germline): SGDLS, YYNGEE. The CDR3: CASSAQDPGGNSPLHF. CDR3 bases: TGTGCCAGCAGCGCACAGGATCCAGGAGGTAATTCACCCCTCCACTTT.

The rearrangement joins TRBV13 to TRBJ2-7, with 7 bases matching TRBD1. After removal of 7 bases from V and 4 bases from J, the junction contained 1 base not matched to a gene. Germline V lookup: CDR1 PRHDT, CDR2 FYEKMQ (reference sequence). This CDR3 spans 11 amino acids. The CDR3 nucleotides are TGTGCCAGCACAGGGGGTTACGAGCAGTACTTC. Its protein is CASTGGYEQYF. The whole variable domain, filled in from reference TRBV13 and TRBJ2-7, reads AAGVIQSPRHLIKEKRETATLKCYPIPRHDTVYWYQQGPGQDPQFLISFYEKMQSDKGSIPDRFSAQQFSDYHSELNMSSLELGDSALYFCASTGGYEQYFGPGTRLTVT.

The CDR3 spells CASSFIPGANEKLFF. CDR3 sequence (DNA): TGCGCCAGCAGCTTTATCCCGGGAGCTAATGAAAAACTGTTTTTT. The V call is TRBV5-1, the J call TRBJ1-4; D ambiguous. V gave up 2 bases and J gave up 3 bases, with 11 bases separating them. There are 15 residues in the CDR3. Germline CDR1 reads SGHRS; CDR2 reads YFSETQ.

The CDR3 region has the DNA TGCGCCAGCAGCTTGTGGGCGAGATCACCCCTCCACTTT. Translation: CASSLWARSPLHF. The chain has TRBV5-1 and TRBJ1-6; D is unclear. Germline values: CDR1 SGHRS, CDR2 YFSETQ. This CDR3 is 13 amino acids long. Trimming removed 1 base from V and 10 bases from J, with 9 bases in between.

This clone was counted a single time. The chain is built from TRBV9 and TRBJ1-1; TRBD1 agrees at 7 bases. This CDR3 contains 18 residues. Germline-derived CDR1 and CDR2 are SGDLS and YYNGEE. After removal of 1 base from V and 0 bases from J, the junction contained 12 bases not matched to a gene. CDR3 bases: TGTGCCAGCAGCGTATCGGCCGAGACAGGGCCCATGAACACTGAAGCTTTCTTT. The encoded protein is CASSVSAETGPMNTEAFF.

A few counts support this clone. V and J are TRBV7-2 and TRBJ1-2; D ambiguous. Germline V gene sequence: CDR1 SGHTA, CDR2 FQGNSA. CDR3 length: 16 amino acids. The V end lost 5 bases, the J end lost 1 base, and 17 bases lay between the germline ends. The CDR3 DNA reads TGTGCCAGCAGCCCCCCCGGGAGGAAAATTAACTATGGCTACACCTTC. This encodes CASSPPGRKINYGYTF. The entire variable domain, with the rest obtained from reference TRBV7-2 and TRBJ1-2, is as follows: GAGVSQSPSNKVTEKGKDVELRCDPISGHTALYWYRQSLGQGLEFLIYFQGNSAPDKSGLPSDRFSAERTGGSVSTLTIQRTQQEDSAVYLCASSPPGRKINYGYTFGSGTRLTVV.

The chain couples TRBV5-4 to TRBJ2-3; tentatively, D is TRBD1 or TRBD2 (5 bases each). Trimming pared 4 bases from V and 6 bases from J, leaving 6 bases between. This CDR3 is 11 amino acids long. The germline V gene has CDR1 SGHNT and CDR2 YYREEE (reference sequence). This chain's CDR3 is CASSRGDTQYF. Written as DNA, the CDR3 is TGTGCCAGCAGCCGGGGCGATACGCAGTATTTT.

This sequence joins TRBV4-3 and TRBJ2-7; 8 bases are a match to TRBD1. With V trimmed by 4 bases and J by 3 bases, 5 bases remained unmatched. The CDR3 covers 14 residues. Germline V lookup: CDR1 LGHNA, CDR2 YSLEER. CDR3 DNA sequence: TGCGCCAGCAGCCGGGGGACAGGTCGCTACGAGCAGTACTTC. It encodes CASSRGTGRYEQYF.

V usage is TRBV2 and J usage is TRBJ1-5, with D unclear. Germline values: CDR1 SNHLY, CDR2 FYNNEI. Trimming took off 4 bases at V and 5 bases at J, with 9 bases between the two ends. The CDR3 has 13 amino acids. The CDR3 spells CASSAKGYQPQHF. CDR3 in DNA: TGTGCCAGCAGTGCAAAGGGCTATCAGCCCCAGCATTTT.

The CDR3 reads CASSSEGVGDTEAFF. The DNA of the CDR3 is TGTGCCAGCAGCTCCGAGGGGGTCGGGGACACTGAAGCTTTCTTT. This chain joins TRBV7-9 and TRBJ1-1; perhaps TRBD1 as D (6 bases). This CDR3 is built from 15 residues. V lost 4 bases and J 3 bases, leaving 15 bases between the germline ends. Germline CDR1 and CDR2: SEHNR and FQNEAQ (reference sequence).

This clone was counted once. J is TRBJ1-1 and V is TRBV7-2; the D gene is possibly TRBD1 (6 bases). V was trimmed by 1 base and J by 4 bases, leaving 10 bases between them. This CDR3 spans 14 amino acids. The V gene's germline CDR1 is SGHTA and CDR2 FQGNSA. CDR3 DNA sequence: TGTGCCAGCAGCTTAGGACAGGCGTTCACTGAAGCTTTCTTT. Protein sequence: CASSLGQAFTEAFF. Filled out from reference TRBV7-2 and TRBJ1-1, the complete variable domain reads GAGVSQSPSNKVTEKGKDVELRCDPISGHTALYWYRQSLGQGLEFLIYFQGNSAPDKSGLPSDRFSAERTGGSVSTLTIQRTQQEDSAVYLCASSLGQAFTEAFFGQGTRLTVV.

The CDR3 DNA reads TGTGCCAGCAGTTACTCGGCCAGCGGGGGGGATCTACCGTACTTC. Translated, it gives CASSYSASGGDLPYF. The chain couples TRBV6-6 to TRBJ2-7; 10 bases align to TRBD2. Trimming at V came to 0 bases and at J to 12 bases, leaving 11 bases not matched to a gene. The germline V gene encodes CDR1 MNHNY and CDR2 SVGAGI (reference sequence). The CDR3 length is 15 residues.